The entry below gives a single T cell receptor (beta chain) sequence along with its context. What it binds is not known. Synthesis of TCR cDNA relied on 5'RACE template switching, which attached a universal primer site and UMIs. TCRdb independently ran MiXCR on the 5' RACE reads; one entry per CDR3 protein. Altogether some 350,000 distinct CDR3 sequences are present, 8.5% to 10% being singletons, with the ten largest covering over 15%. The length of the CDR3 is 19 residues. Trimming took 3 bases from V and 0 from J; bases not matched to a gene: 9. The germline gives CDR1 ENHRY, CDR2 SYGVKD. The sample belongs to a study of T cells after yellow fever vaccination. Regarding the study as a whole: Clonotypes shared by both compartments, CD4 and CD8, made up a small share.

The genes are TRBV10-3 and TRBJ2-3; TRBD2 agrees at 13 bases. Specimen: PBMCs, collected on the day of the first yellow fever vaccination. This receptor was taken from a young man who received the YFV17D yellow fever vaccine. The CDR3 nucleotides are TGTGCCATCAGTGACCCGGGACTAGCGGGGTCGTTTAGCACAGATACGCAGTATTTT. It specifies CAISDPGLAGSFSTDTQYF.